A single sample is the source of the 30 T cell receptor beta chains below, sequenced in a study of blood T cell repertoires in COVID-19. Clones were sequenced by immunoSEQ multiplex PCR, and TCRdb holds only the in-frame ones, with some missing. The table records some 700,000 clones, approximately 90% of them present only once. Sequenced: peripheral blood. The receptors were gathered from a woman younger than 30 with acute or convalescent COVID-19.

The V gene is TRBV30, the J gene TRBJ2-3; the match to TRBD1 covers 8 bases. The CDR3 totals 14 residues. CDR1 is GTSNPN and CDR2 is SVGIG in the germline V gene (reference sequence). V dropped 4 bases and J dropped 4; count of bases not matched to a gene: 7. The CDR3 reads CAWMRGTGADTQYF. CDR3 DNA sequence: TGTGCCTGGATGAGAGGGACAGGAGCAGATACGCAGTATTTT.

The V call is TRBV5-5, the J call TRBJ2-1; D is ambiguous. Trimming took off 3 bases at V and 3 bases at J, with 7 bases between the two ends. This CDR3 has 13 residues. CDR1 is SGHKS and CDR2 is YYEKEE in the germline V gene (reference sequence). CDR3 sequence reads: CASSSRLYNEQFF. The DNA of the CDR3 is TGTGCCAGCAGCTCCAGACTCTACAATGAGCAGTTCTTC.

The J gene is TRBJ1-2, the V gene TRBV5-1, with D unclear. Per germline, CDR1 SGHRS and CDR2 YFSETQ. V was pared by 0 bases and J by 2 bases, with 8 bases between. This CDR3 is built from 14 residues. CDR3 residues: CASSLGSSNYGYTF. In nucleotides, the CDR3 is TGCGCCAGCAGCTTGGGAAGCTCGAACTATGGCTACACCTTC.

CDR3 region: CASSPPRGDPYF. The CDR3 DNA reads TGTGCCAGCTCACCACCGCGGGGGGATCCGTACTTC. The chain combines TRBV18 with TRBJ2-7; the match to TRBD2 covers 8 bases. Germline trimming cut 0 bases from V and 12 bases from J; bases unmatched to any gene: 4. Germline assignment: CDR1 KGHSH and CDR2 LQKENI. This CDR3 is 12 amino acids long.

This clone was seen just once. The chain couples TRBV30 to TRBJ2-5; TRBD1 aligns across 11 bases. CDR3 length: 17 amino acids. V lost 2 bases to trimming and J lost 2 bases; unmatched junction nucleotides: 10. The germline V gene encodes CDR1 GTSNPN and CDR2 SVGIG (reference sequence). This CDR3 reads CAWSRVGTGGGQETQYF. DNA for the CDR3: TGTGCCTGGAGTAGGGTCGGGACAGGGGGTGGACAAGAGACCCAGTACTTC.

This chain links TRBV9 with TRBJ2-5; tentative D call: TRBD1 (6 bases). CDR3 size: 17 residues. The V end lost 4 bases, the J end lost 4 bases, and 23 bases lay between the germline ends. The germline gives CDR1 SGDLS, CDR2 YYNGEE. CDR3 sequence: CASSPYGEQGRRETQYF. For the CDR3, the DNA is TGTGCCAGCAGCCCGTATGGTGAACAGGGACGTCGAGAGACCCAGTACTTC.

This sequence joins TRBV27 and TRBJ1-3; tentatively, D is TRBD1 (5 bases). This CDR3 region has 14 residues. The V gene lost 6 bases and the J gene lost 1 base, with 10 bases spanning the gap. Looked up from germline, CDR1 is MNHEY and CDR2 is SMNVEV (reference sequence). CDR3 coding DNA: TGTGCCAGCAGGAAAGGGGCATCTGGAAACACCATATATTTT. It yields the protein CASRKGASGNTIYF.

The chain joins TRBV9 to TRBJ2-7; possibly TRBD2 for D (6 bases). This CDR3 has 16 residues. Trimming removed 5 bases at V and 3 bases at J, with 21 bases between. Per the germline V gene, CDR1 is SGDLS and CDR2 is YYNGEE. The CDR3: CASSEGTPLNYYEQYF. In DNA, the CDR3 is TGTGCCAGCAGTGAAGGGACTCCCCTCAACTACTACGAGCAGTACTTC.

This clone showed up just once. CDR3 sequence: CASSQGLFLDRGSTEAFF. The DNA for the CDR3 is TGTGCCAGCAGCCAGGGGCTCTTTTTAGACAGGGGATCCACTGAAGCTTTCTTT. V gene TRBV14 combines with J gene TRBJ1-1; 8 bases line up with TRBD1. Germline assignment: CDR1 SGHDN and CDR2 FVKESK. The CDR3 extends over 18 amino acids. Trimming cost V 3 bases and J 4 bases; bases outside gene matches: 16. Complete variable domain (other parts from reference TRBV14 and TRBJ1-1): EAGVTQFPSHSVIEKGQTVTLRCDPISGHDNLYWYRRVMGKEIKFLLHFVKESKQDESGMPNNRFLAERTGGTYSTLKVQPAELEDSGVYFCASSQGLFLDRGSTEAFFGQGTRLTVV.

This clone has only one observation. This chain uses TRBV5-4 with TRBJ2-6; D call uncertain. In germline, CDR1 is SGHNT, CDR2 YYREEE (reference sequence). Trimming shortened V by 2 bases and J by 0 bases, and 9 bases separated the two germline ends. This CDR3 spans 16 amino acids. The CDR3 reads CASSFKARSGANVLTF. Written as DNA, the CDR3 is TGTGCCAGCAGCTTTAAAGCCCGCTCTGGGGCCAACGTCCTGACTTTC.

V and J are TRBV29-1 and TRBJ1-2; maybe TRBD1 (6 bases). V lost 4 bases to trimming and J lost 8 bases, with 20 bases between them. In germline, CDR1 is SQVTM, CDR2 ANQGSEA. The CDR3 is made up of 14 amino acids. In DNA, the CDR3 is TGCAGCGTTGTAAGGGACACCCGAGAGTTCGGCTACACCTTC. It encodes CSVVRDTREFGYTF.

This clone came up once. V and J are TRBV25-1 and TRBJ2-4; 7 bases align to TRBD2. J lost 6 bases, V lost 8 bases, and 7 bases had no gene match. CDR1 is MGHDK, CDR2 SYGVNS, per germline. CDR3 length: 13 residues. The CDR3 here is CASGGEGGNIQYF. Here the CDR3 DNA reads TGTGCCAGCGGAGGGGAGGGAGGAAACATTCAGTACTTC.

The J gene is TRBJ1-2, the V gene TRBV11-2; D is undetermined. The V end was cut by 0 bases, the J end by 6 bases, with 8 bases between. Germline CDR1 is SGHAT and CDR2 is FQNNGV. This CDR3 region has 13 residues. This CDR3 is CASSLDRRDGYTF. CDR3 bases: TGTGCCAGCAGCTTAGACCGGAGGGATGGCTACACCTTC.

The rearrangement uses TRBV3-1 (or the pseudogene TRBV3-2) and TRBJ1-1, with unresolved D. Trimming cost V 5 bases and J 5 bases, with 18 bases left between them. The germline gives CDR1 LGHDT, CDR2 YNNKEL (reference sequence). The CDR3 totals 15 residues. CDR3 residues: CASSSEPGSGTEAFF. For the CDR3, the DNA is TGTGCCAGCAGCTCAGAGCCGGGTTCGGGGACTGAAGCTTTCTTT.

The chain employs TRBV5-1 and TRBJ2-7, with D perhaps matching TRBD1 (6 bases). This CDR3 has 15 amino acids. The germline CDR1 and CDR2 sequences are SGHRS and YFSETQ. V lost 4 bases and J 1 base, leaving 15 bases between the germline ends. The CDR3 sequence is CASSPRQERSYEQYF. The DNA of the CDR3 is TGCGCCAGCAGCCCCCGACAGGAAAGGTCCTACGAGCAGTACTTC.

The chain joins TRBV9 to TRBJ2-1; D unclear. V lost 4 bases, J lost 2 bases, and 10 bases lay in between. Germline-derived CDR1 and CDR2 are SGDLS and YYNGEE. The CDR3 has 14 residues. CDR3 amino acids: CASSPPRAYNEQFF. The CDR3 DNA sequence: TGTGCCAGCAGCCCCCCCCGGGCCTACAATGAGCAGTTCTTC.

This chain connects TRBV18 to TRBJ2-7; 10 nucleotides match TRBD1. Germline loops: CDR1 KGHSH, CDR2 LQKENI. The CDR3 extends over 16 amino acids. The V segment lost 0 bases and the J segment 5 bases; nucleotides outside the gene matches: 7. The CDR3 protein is CASSPPLTGGRDEQYF. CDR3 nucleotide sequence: TGTGCCAGCTCACCACCGTTGACAGGGGGCAGGGACGAGCAGTACTTC.

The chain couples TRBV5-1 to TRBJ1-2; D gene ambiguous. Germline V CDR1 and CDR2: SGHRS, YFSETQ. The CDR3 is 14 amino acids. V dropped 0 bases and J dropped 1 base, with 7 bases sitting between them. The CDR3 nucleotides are TGCGCCAGCAGCTTGGTGGCAGTTAACTATGGCTACACCTTC. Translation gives CASSLVAVNYGYTF.

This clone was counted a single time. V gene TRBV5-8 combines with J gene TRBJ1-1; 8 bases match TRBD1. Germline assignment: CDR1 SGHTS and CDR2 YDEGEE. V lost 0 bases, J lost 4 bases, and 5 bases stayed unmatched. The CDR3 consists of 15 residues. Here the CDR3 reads CASSLAQGAVTEAFF. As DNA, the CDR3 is TGTGCCAGCAGCTTGGCCCAGGGGGCGGTCACTGAAGCTTTCTTT.

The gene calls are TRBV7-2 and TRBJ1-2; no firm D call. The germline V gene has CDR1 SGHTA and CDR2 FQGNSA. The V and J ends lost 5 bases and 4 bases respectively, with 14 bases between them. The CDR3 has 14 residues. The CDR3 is CASSPETTFYGYTF. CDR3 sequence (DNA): TGTGCCAGCAGCCCAGAAACTACCTTCTATGGCTACACCTTC.

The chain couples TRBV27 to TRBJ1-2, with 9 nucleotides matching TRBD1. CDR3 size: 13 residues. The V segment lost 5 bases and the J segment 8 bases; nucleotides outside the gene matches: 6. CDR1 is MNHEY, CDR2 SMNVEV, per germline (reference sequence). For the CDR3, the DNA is TGTGCCAGCAGTGCGGGGACAGGGTTCGGCTACACCTTC. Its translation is CASSAGTGFGYTF.

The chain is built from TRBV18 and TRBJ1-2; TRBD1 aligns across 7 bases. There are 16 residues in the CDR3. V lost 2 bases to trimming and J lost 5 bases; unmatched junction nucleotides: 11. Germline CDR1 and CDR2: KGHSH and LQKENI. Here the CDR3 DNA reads TGTGCCAGCTCACCAACTTCCAGGGGGGATGGATATGGCTACACCTTC. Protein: CASSPTSRGDGYGYTF.

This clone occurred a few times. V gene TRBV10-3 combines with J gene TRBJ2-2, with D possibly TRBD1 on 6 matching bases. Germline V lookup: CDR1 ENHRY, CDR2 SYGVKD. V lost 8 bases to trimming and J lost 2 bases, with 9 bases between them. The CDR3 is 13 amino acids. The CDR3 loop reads CAIGQSNTGELFF. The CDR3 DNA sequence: TGTGCCATCGGACAGAGTAACACCGGGGAGCTGTTTTTT.

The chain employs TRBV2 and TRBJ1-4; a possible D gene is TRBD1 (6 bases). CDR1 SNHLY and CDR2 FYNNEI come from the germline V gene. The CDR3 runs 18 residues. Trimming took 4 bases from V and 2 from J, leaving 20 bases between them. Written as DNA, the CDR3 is TGTGCCAGCAGTGTTCAGGCACAGGGTTTAAGTACTAATGAAAAACTGTTTTTT. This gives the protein CASSVQAQGLSTNEKLFF.

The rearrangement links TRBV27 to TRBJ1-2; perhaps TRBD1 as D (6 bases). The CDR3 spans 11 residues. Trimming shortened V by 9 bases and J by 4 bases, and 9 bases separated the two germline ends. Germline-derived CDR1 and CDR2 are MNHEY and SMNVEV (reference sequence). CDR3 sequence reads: CASRQAYGYTF. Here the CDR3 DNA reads TGTGCCAGTAGACAGGCCTATGGCTACACCTTC.

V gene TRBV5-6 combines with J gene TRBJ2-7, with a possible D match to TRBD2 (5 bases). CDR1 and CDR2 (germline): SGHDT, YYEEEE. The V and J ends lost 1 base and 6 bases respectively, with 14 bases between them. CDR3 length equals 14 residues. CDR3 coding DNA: TGTGCCAGCAGCTTGCGGGGTTGGGCCAGCGAGCAGTACTTC. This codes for CASSLRGWASEQYF.

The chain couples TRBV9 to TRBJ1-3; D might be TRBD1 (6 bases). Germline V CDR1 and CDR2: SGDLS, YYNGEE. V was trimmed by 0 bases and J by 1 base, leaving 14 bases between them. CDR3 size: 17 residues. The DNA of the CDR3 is TGTGCCAGCAGCGTAGAACCCGGGAGGGGGTCTGGAAACACCATATATTTT. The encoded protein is CASSVEPGRGSGNTIYF.

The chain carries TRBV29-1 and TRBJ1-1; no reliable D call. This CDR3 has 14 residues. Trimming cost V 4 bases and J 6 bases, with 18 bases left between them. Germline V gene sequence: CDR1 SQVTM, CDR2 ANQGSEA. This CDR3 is CSVAGNFDDAEAFF. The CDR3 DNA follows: TGCAGCGTTGCGGGGAATTTCGACGACGCTGAAGCTTTCTTT.

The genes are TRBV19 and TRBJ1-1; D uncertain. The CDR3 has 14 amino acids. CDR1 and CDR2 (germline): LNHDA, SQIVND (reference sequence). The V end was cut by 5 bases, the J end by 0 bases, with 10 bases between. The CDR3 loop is CASSASRMNTEAFF. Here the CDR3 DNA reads TGTGCCAGTAGTGCGTCGCGCATGAACACTGAAGCTTTCTTT.

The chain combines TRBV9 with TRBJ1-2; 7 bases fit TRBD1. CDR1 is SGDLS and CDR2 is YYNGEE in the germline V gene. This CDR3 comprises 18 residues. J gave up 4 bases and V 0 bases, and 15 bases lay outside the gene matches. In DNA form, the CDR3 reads TGTGCCAGCAGCGTAGGTCTTCGTGGGGACAGCCGTCCCTATGGCTACACCTTC. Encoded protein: CASSVGLRGDSRPYGYTF.